The T cell receptor (beta chain) under discussion was sequenced for a study of shared clonotypes between healthy human individuals. Study summary: There were three CD4 naive, three CD4 memory, two CD8 naive and one CD8 memory plates per donor.

This CDR3 region has 15 residues. V was cut by 3 bases and J by 7 bases, with 16 bases left in between. Germline CDR1 is MNHNS and CDR2 is SASEGT. At deep level, the assay was performed. TCRdb's table, derived via immunoSEQ multiplex PCR, lists solely in-frame clones and lacks some. This sample has under 350,000 clones, with around 86% found just once. Sequencing was done on a sample of memory CD8+ T cells sorted from blood. Sample subset: CD45RO+ cells pooled with CCR7-negative TemRA cells. The V gene is TRBV6-1, the J gene TRBJ1-5; D is ambiguous. This receptor was taken from a man aged 18 to 30 in good health. CDR3 protein: CASSDVLGLGQPQHF. The CDR3 nucleotides are TGTGCCAGCAGTGACGTCCTTGGCCTCGGGCAGCCCCAGCATTTT.